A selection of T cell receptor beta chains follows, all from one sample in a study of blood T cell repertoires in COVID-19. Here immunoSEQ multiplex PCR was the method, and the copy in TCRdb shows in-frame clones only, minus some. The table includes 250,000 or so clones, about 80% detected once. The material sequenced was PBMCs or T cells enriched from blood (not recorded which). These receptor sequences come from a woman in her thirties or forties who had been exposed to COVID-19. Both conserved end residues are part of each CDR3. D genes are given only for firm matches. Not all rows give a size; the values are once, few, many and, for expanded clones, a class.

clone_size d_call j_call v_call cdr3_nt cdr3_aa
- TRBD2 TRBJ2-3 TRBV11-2 TGTGCCAGCAGCTTACAGTTAGCGGGGGGCACAGATACGCAGTATTTT CASSLQLAGGTDTQYF
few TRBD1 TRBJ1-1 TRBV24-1 TGTGCCACCAGTGATTCGGGGACAGGGGGCAGGAACACTGAAGCTTTCTTT CATSDSGTGGRNTEAFF
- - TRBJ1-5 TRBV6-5 TGTGCCAGCACCGGTGACAGTAGCAATCAGCCCCAGCATTTT CASTGDSSNQPQHF
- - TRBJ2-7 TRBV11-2 TGTGCCAGCAGCCCCAATGCGGGGTCCAATCCCCACAGACCCTACGAGCAGTACTTC CASSPNAGSNPHRPYEQYF
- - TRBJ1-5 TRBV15 TGTGCCACCAGCGACGGCCCAGGATCGAATCAGCCCCAGCATTTT CATSDGPGSNQPQHF
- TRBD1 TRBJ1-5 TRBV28 TGTGCCAGCCGAACAGGGGGAGGAAGCAATCAGCCCCAGCATTTT CASRTGGGSNQPQHF
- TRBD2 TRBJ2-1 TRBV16 TGTGCCAGCAGCCAATCTACTGGGACTAGCGGCGCCTACAATGAGCAGTTCTTC CASSQSTGTSGAYNEQFF
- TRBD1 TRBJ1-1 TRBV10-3 TGTGCCATCAGTGGCTCCCGAGGACAGGTTACAATGAACACTGAAGCTTTCTTT CAISGSRGQVTMNTEAFF
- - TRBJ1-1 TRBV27 TGTGCCAGCAGTTCCACCCTGACAGGCAAGAACACTGAAGCTTTCTTT CASSSTLTGKNTEAFF
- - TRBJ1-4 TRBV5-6 TGTGCCAGCAGCTTGATTCCGGGGACTAATGAAAAACTGTTTTTT CASSLIPGTNEKLFF
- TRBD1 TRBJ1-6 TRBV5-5 TGTGCCAGCAGCTCACCACAGGGGAGTAATTCACCCCTCCACTTT CASSSPQGSNSPLHF
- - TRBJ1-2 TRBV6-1 TGTGCCAGCAGTGAAGGTGGGGCAGAGCCCTATGGCTACACCTTC CASSEGGAEPYGYTF
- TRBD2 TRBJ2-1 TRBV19 TGTGCCAGTAGTCTTTCTAGCGGAACTCACAATGAGCAGTTCTTC CASSLSSGTHNEQFF
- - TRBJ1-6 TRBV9 TGTGCCAGCAGCGCCGTCGGACAGATTTATTCACCCCTCCACTTT CASSAVGQIYSPLHF
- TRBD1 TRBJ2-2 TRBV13 TGTGCCAGCAGCTCCTCCAGGGGGTTCGGGGAGCTGTTTTTT CASSSSRGFGELFF
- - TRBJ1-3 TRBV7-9 TGTGCCAGCAGCGGGCGCGGGGGCAGCTCTGGAAACACCATATATTTT CASSGRGGSSGNTIYF
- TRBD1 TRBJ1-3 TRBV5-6 TGTGCCAGCAGCCCTACGGACAGGTTCGTTAGCTCTGGAAACACCATATATTTT CASSPTDRFVSSGNTIYF
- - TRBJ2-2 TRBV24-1 TGTGCCACCAGTGTAGATCGTATGGCCGGGGAGCTGTTTTTT CATSVDRMAGELFF
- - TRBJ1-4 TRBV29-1 TGCAGCGTTGCTAGCTCAACTAATGAAAAACTGTTTTTT CSVASSTNEKLFF
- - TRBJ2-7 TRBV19 TGTGCCAGTAGTATAGATGGGGGGTCGGAGTACGAGCAGTACTTC CASSIDGGSEYEQYF
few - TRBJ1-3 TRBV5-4 TGTGCCAGCAGCTTGGGCAACTCGGTAGGAAACACCATATATTTT CASSLGNSVGNTIYF
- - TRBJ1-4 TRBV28 TGTGCCAGCAGTCGCCCGCCAGGGGAAGGCGAAAAACTGTTTTTT CASSRPPGEGEKLFF
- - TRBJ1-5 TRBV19 TGTGCCAGTTCAACACAGGGTTATACGAATCAGCCCCAGCATTTT CASSTQGYTNQPQHF
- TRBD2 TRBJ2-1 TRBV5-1 TGCGCCAGCAGAGACCTACTAGCGGGGGGGCGGAATGAGCAGTTCTTC CASRDLLAGGRNEQFF
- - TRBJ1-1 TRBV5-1 TGCGCCAGCAGCAGTACAGGGAATGCTGAAGCTTTCTTT CASSSTGNAEAFF
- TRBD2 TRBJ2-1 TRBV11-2 TGTGCCAGCAGCCAGGGACTAGCGGGCCCCTACAATGAGCAGTTCTTC CASSQGLAGPYNEQFF
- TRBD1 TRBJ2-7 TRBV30 TGTGCCTGGAACCCGACAGGGGACGAGCAGTACTTC CAWNPTGDEQYF
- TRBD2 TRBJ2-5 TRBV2 TGTGCCAGCAGTGATATGCGGGGGGGTTCAGAGACCCAGTACTTC CASSDMRGGSETQYF
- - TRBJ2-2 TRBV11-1 TGTGCCAGCAGCTTAGCCAGGGCTGGCACCGGGGAGCTGTTTTTT CASSLARAGTGELFF
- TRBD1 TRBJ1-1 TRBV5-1 TGCGCCAGCAGCTTCGGACAGGGGAACACTGAAGCTTTCTTT CASSFGQGNTEAFF
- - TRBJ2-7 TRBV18 TGTGCCAGCTCACCCTCCCTGGGGGGCGAGCAGTACTTC CASSPSLGGEQYF
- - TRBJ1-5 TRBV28 TGTGCCAGCAGCCTAGAGGGGGTCATTAATCAGCCCCAGCATTTT CASSLEGVINQPQHF
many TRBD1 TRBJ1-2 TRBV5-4 TGTGCCAGCAGCCCGCCGGGACAGGGGGCATCTAACTATGGCTACACCTTC CASSPPGQGASNYGYTF
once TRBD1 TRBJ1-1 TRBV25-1 TGTGCCAGCAGTGATGGGTGGACAGGCGAGGCCGAAGAGACTGAAGCTTTCTTT CASSDGWTGEAEETEAFF
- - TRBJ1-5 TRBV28 TGTGCCAGCAGTCCTAGCCCGGGGCAGCCCCAGCATTTT CASSPSPGQPQHF
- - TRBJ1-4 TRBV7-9 TGTGCCAGCAGCTTGTCAGGGGAAAAACTGTTTTTT CASSLSGEKLFF
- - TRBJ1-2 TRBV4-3 TGCGCCAGCAGCCAAGGCCAGGGCTATGGCTACACCTTC CASSQGQGYGYTF
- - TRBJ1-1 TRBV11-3 TGTGCCAGCAGCTTAGATGGGCTGAACACTGAAGCTTTCTTT CASSLDGLNTEAFF
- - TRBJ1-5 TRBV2 TGTGCCAGCAGTTTAACAACCGATCAGCCCCAGCATTTT CASSLTTDQPQHF
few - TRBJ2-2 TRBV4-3 TGCGCCAGCAGCCAAGGGTCGGCCGGGGAGCTGTTTTTT CASSQGSAGELFF
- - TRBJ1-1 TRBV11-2 TGTGCCAGCAGCTCCTACGGGAACACTGAAGCTTTCTTT CASSSYGNTEAFF
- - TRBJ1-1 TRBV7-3 TGTGCCAGCAGCTTCCACTCAACAGGGAATACTGAAGCTTTCTTT CASSFHSTGNTEAFF
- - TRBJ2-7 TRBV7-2 TGTGCCAGCAGCCTGACAATGGGACTTCCGTACTTC CASSLTMGLPYF
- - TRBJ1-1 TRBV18 TGTGCCAGCTCACAAGCGGGGGGGGTAGGCACTGAAGCTTTCTTT CASSQAGGVGTEAFF
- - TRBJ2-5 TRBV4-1 TGCGCCAGCAGCCAAGACCGGGAGCAGGGGGGAGAGACCCAGTACTTC CASSQDREQGGETQYF
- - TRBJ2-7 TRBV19 TGTGCCAGTAGGGGGACTGTGGGATCCTACGAGCAGTACTTC CASRGTVGSYEQYF
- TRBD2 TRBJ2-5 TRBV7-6 TGTGCCAGCAGCCGGGGGGGGGCCCGGGCGGAGACCCAGTACTTC CASSRGGARAETQYF
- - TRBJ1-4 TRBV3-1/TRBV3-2 TGTGCCAGCAGCCGGAAAGGGGGTAATGAAAAACTGTTTTTT CASSRKGGNEKLFF
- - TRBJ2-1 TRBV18 TGTGCCAGCTCACCCCGGGACACCGGATTCCACAATGAGCAGTTCTTC CASSPRDTGFHNEQFF
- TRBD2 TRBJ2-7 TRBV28 TGTGCCAGCAGTTTACTACCCGGGACTAGCCAGGATTACGAGCAGTACTTC CASSLLPGTSQDYEQYF
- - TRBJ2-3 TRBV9 TGTGCCAGCAGCGTAGGACTCCTACCTCGCACAGATACGCAGTATTTT CASSVGLLPRTDTQYF
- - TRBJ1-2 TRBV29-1 TGCAGCGTTGAAGTTACCAGGGGCATCTATGGCTACACCTTC CSVEVTRGIYGYTF
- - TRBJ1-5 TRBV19 TGTGCCAGGGCCGGCACTGGGGCTGACAATCAGCCCCAGCATTTT CARAGTGADNQPQHF
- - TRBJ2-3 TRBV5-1 TGCGCCAGCAGCTTGGGGGGGCAGGAAGATACGCAGTATTTT CASSLGGQEDTQYF
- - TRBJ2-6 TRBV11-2 TGTGCCAGCAGCACAGACAGGTCTGGGGCCAACGTCCTGACTTTC CASSTDRSGANVLTF
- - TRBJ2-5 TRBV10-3 TGTGCCATCACTAGCGACAACTCTGGGAAGACCCAGTACTTC CAITSDNSGKTQYF
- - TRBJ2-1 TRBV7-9 TGTGCCAGCAGCTTAGAACGGTTAGGAGGAGGGTCCTACAATGAGCAGTTCTTC CASSLERLGGGSYNEQFF
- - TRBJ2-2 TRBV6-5 TGTGCCAGCAGTTCCGGACAGTACACCGGGGAGCTGTTTTTT CASSSGQYTGELFF
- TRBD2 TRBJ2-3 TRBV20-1 TGCAGTGCTAGTGTCTTGCGGGGGGCCACAGATACGCAGTATTTT CSASVLRGATDTQYF
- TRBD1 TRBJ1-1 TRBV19 TGTGCCAGTAGTATCTTTGTTGGCAGGGGGCCCACTGAAGCTTTCTTT CASSIFVGRGPTEAFF